What follows are 21 T cell receptor beta chains derived from one specimen sequenced in a study of T cells in localized non-small cell lung cancer (TCRdb year 2020). Library prep was done by the immunoSEQ multiplex PCR assay. The immuneACCESS repertoire file appears here via TCRdb, limited to in-frame rearrangements. These files lack a portion of the clones; in checked studies, under half of the deficit traces to unresolved V genes, and the cause of the others is not known. This sample gives about 41,000 clones in total; 85% to 90% of them show up just once. Together, the top ten hold about 6.6% of the sample. Sample: peripheral blood, taken before any cancer treatment. The receptors originated from a woman aged 18 to 55 with stage III lung adenocarcinoma.

The chain uses TRBV20-1 and TRBJ2-7; no firm D call. CDR1 and CDR2 from the germline V gene are DFQATT and SNEGSKA (reference sequence). The CDR3 extends over 11 amino acids. V lost 6 bases to trimming and J lost 9 bases, with 15 bases between them. The CDR3 DNA reads as TGCAGTGCCGTCAGTCAGGTGCGGCAGTACTTC. Translating gives CSAVSQVRQYF.

This rearrangement joins TRBV19 to TRBJ1-1, with TRBD1 as a possible D gene (5 bases). This CDR3 is 13 amino acids long. Germline V lookup: CDR1 LNHDA, CDR2 SQIVND (reference sequence). With 3 bases removed from V and 1 base from J, the gap between germline ends came to 6 bases. Here the CDR3 reads CASSIQGNTEAFF. The DNA of the CDR3 is TGTGCCAGTAGTATTCAGGGGAACACTGAAGCTTTCTTT.

The chain recombines TRBV5-6 with TRBJ2-5, with D perhaps TRBD2 (6 bases). V was cut by 2 bases and J by 5 bases, with 13 bases left in between. CDR1 SGHDT and CDR2 YYEEEE come from the germline V gene. The CDR3 totals 14 residues. As DNA, the CDR3 is TGTGCCAGCAGCTTAGGCAGACTAGTTGAGACCCAGTACTTC. It specifies CASSLGRLVETQYF.

The rearrangement links TRBV18 to TRBJ2-5, with 7 bases lining up with TRBD2. Germline trimming cut 6 bases from V and 2 bases from J; bases unmatched to any gene: 3. The V gene's germline CDR1 is KGHSH and CDR2 LQKENI. The CDR3 spans 13 residues. CDR3: CASSGLPQETQYF. CDR3 DNA: TGTGCCAGCTCGGGACTACCACAAGAGACCCAGTACTTC.

The V call is TRBV2, the J call TRBJ1-1; D perhaps matches TRBD1 (5 bases). Trimming cost V 5 bases and J 6 bases, with 16 bases left between them. CDR1 and CDR2 (germline): SNHLY, FYNNEI. CDR3 length equals 14 residues. CDR3 in amino acids: CASSKGRGRSEAFF. The CDR3 DNA reads TGTGCCAGCAGTAAGGGACGGGGAAGGTCTGAAGCTTTCTTT. Full variable domain (remainder filled in from reference TRBV2 and TRBJ1-1): EPEVTQTPSHQVTQMGQEVILRCVPISNHLYFYWYRQILGQKVEFLVSFYNNEISEKSEIFDDQFSVERPDGSNFTLKIRSTKLEDSAMYFCASSKGRGRSEAFFGQGTRLTVV.

The chain carries TRBV6-1 and TRBJ1-5; possibly TRBD1 for D (5 bases). V gave up 4 bases and J gave up 5 bases, with 9 bases separating them. Germline-derived CDR1 and CDR2 are MNHNS and SASEGT. CDR3 length: 13 amino acids. The CDR3 loop reads CASSGGGDQPQHF. The CDR3 DNA sequence: TGTGCCAGCAGTGGGGGGGGTGATCAGCCCCAGCATTTT.

This chain connects TRBV5-4 to TRBJ1-2; 7 nucleotides line up with TRBD1. This CDR3 region has 14 residues. Germline CDR1 SGHNT, CDR2 YYREEE (reference sequence). Trimming at V came to 1 base and at J to 6 bases, leaving 6 bases not matched to a gene. The CDR3 here is CASSLPQGIDGYTF. Here the CDR3 DNA reads TGTGCCAGCAGCTTGCCACAGGGGATCGATGGCTACACCTTC.

V and J are TRBV5-4 and TRBJ2-3; D unclear. CDR1 SGHNT and CDR2 YYREEE come from the germline V gene (reference sequence). The CDR3 has 14 amino acids. The V and J ends lost 4 bases and 6 bases respectively, with 15 bases between them. As DNA, the CDR3 is TGTGCCAGCAGCCCGACACCGGTTCGGGATACGCAGTATTTT. Translation: CASSPTPVRDTQYF.

In this sample, this clone turned up once. J is TRBJ2-5 and V is TRBV18; unclear D gene. Per the germline V gene, CDR1 is KGHSH and CDR2 is LQKENI. With 0 bases removed from V and 5 bases from J, the gap between germline ends came to 4 bases. CDR3 length: 12 amino acids. CDR3 protein: CASSPPGETQYF. DNA of the CDR3: TGTGCCAGCTCACCACCCGGGGAGACCCAGTACTTC.

The chain uses TRBV9 and TRBJ2-3, with 7 bases matching TRBD2. Germline V lookup: CDR1 SGDLS, CDR2 YYNGEE. The CDR3 is 15 amino acids. V trimming: 4 bases; J trimming: 0 bases; junction bases outside the gene matches: 5. The CDR3 DNA sequence: TGTGCCAGCAGCCCTGGGACTACCAGCACAGATACGCAGTATTTT. It is translated as CASSPGTTSTDTQYF.

The V and J genes are TRBV27 and TRBJ2-1, with D tentatively TRBD2 (6 bases). V was clipped by 2 bases and J by 0 bases, with 8 bases between them. Germline V gene sequence: CDR1 MNHEY, CDR2 SMNVEV (reference sequence). This CDR3 spans 15 amino acids. The CDR3 DNA follows: TGTGCCAGCAGTTTACGGGGGAGCTCCTACAATGAGCAGTTCTTC. It encodes CASSLRGSSYNEQFF.

Notes on this clone: The junction departs from the called germline gene at one end, perhaps through a read error. This sequence joins TRBV5-1 and TRBJ1-1; D gene unclear. Germline-derived CDR1 and CDR2 are SGHRS and YFSETQ. The CDR3 length is 16 residues. The CDR3 DNA reads TGCGCCAGCAGCTTGGCCGAGGCCTTCCTGAACACTGAAGTTTTCTTT. This translates into CASSLAEAFLNTEVFF. Filled out from reference TRBV5-1 and TRBJ1-1, the complete variable domain reads KAGVTQTPRYLIKTRGQQVTLSCSPISGHRSVSWYQQTPGQGLQFLFEYFSETQRNKGNFPGRFSGRQFSNSRSEMNVSTLELGDSALYLCASSLAEAFLNTEVFFGQGTRLTVV.

The chain uses TRBV7-3 and TRBJ1-2, with TRBD1 matching 9 bases. Trimming cost V 2 bases and J 6 bases; bases outside gene matches: 13. This CDR3 has 17 residues. CDR1 SGHTA and CDR2 FQGTGA come from the germline V gene. The CDR3 protein is CASSLGPSGTGSDGYTF. For the CDR3, the DNA is TGTGCCAGCAGCTTAGGGCCTTCAGGGACAGGGAGCGATGGCTACACCTTC.

The gene calls are TRBV27 and TRBJ1-2, with TRBD1 identical over 7 bases. CDR3 length equals 13 residues. CDR1 and CDR2 (germline): MNHEY, SMNVEV (reference sequence). V lost 6 bases, J lost 5 bases, and 6 bases stayed unmatched. This CDR3 reads CASRPTGRYGYTF. The CDR3 DNA reads as TGTGCCAGCAGGCCGACAGGGAGGTATGGCTACACCTTC.

V and J are TRBV6-1 and TRBJ2-7; 13 nucleotides align to TRBD2. Trimming took 4 bases from V and 1 from J; bases not matched to a gene: 4. From germline, CDR1 is MNHNS and CDR2 SASEGT. The CDR3 is 16 amino acids. In DNA form, the CDR3 reads TGTGCCAGCAGTGGGCAGGGACTAGCGGGGTCCTACGAGCAGTACTTC. Translating it yields CASSGQGLAGSYEQYF.

This clone was detected once. The chain carries TRBV5-1 and TRBJ2-5, with a tentative D call TRBD2 (6 bases). The CDR3 covers 11 residues. Germline-derived CDR1 and CDR2 are SGHRS and YFSETQ. V lost 5 bases to trimming and J lost 9 bases, with 11 bases between them. The CDR3: CASSLSGPQYF. CDR3 DNA sequence: TGCGCCAGCAGTCTTAGCGGCCCCCAGTACTTC.

A single count supports this clone. The CDR3 is CASSLSQGNYGYTF. The CDR3 DNA sequence: TGTGCCAGCAGCTTGTCTCAGGGGAACTATGGCTACACCTTC. This rearrangement joins TRBV7-9 to TRBJ1-2; D perhaps matches TRBD1 (6 bases). V was shortened by 3 bases and J by 2 bases, with 10 bases between the two germline ends. Germline loops: CDR1 SEHNR, CDR2 FQNEAQ (reference sequence). This CDR3 has 14 residues.

V gene TRBV11-3 combines with J gene TRBJ2-2; no firm D call. Germline CDR1 is SGHNT and CDR2 is YENEEA. V was cut by 6 bases and J by 0 bases, with 8 bases left in between. The CDR3 has 14 residues. The CDR3 DNA follows: TGTGCCAGCAGTTGGACGGCGAACACCGGGGAGCTGTTTTTT. This sequence encodes CASSWTANTGELFF.

The sample holds one count of this clone. V usage is TRBV7-9 and J usage is TRBJ1-1; tentatively, D is TRBD1 (6 bases). Between the trimmed V and J ends, which lost 5 bases and 7 bases, there was a span of 11 bases. Germline loops: CDR1 SEHNR, CDR2 FQNEAQ (reference sequence). The CDR3 length is 12 residues. CDR3: CASSKDSFEAFF. The CDR3 coding sequence is TGTGCCAGCAGCAAGGACAGTTTTGAAGCTTTCTTT. The variable domain in full, completed from reference TRBV7-9 and TRBJ1-1, reads DTGVSQNPRHKITKRGQNVTFRCDPISEHNRLYWYRQTLGQGPEFLTYFQNEAQLEKSRLLSDRFSAERPKGSFSTLEIQRTEQGDSAMYLCASSKDSFEAFFGQGTRLTVV.

This sequence joins TRBV4-2 and TRBJ1-2; possibly TRBD1 for D (5 bases). CDR3 length equals 14 residues. V was trimmed by 1 base and J by 2 bases, leaving 8 bases between them. Germline V gives CDR1 LGHNA, CDR2 YNFKEQ. CDR3 nucleotides: TGTGCCAGCAGCCAAGTCGGGGGGAACTATGGCTACACCTTC. This gives the protein CASSQVGGNYGYTF.

This clone occurred once. The chain carries TRBV2 and TRBJ2-4, with D unresolved. CDR1 is SNHLY and CDR2 is FYNNEI in the germline V gene. Trimming stripped 8 bases from V and 4 bases from J, with 15 bases between. This CDR3 contains 14 residues. CDR3 residues: CASELSRPKNIQYF. CDR3 coding DNA: TGTGCCAGCGAATTAAGTAGGCCAAAAAACATTCAGTACTTC.